The present T cell receptor (beta chain) was sequenced within a study of T cells in pancreatic ductal adenocarcinoma. No neoadjuvant therapy was given to the selected pancreatic ductal adenocarcinoma patients before their surgery. The V gene's germline CDR1 is LNHDA and CDR2 SQIVND (reference sequence). Losses at the gene ends were 6 bases for V and 9 bases for J; bases not matched to a gene: 9. The CDR3 extends over 15 amino acids. Generated by immunoSEQ multiplex PCR, the TCRdb table keeps only in-frame clones and is missing some. The sample gives about 100,000 clones, 90% to 95% of which show up once; about 3% is in the top ten.

This receptor was obtained from a human donor with pancreatic ductal adenocarcinoma. This chain connects TRBV19 to TRBJ2-1; TRBD2 aligns across 12 bases. Sequencing was performed on PBMCs. The CDR3: CASRTLAGGSFEQFF. The CDR3 region has the DNA TGTGCCAGTAGGACTCTAGCGGGAGGGTCGTTTGAGCAGTTCTTC. The full variable domain, in which reference TRBV19 and TRBJ2-1 provide the parts outside the CDR3, is DGGITQSPKYLFRKEGQNVTLSCEQNLNHDAMYWYRQDPGQGLRLIYYSQIVNDFQKGDIAEGYSVSREKKESFPLTVTSAQKNPTAFYLCASRTLAGGSFEQFFGPGTRLTVL.